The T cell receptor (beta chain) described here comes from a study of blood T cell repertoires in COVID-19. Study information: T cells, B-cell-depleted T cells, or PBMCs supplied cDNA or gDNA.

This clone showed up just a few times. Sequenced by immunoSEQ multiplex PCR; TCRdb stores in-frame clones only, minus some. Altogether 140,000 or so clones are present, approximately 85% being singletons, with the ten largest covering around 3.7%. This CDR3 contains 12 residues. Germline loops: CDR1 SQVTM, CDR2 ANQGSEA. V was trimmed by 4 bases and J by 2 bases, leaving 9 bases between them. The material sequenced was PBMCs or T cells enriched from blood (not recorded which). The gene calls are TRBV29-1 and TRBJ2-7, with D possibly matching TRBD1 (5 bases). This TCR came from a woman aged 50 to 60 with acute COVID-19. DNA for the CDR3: TGCAGCGTTGTGGTCAGGGCCTACGAGCAGTACTTC. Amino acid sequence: CSVVVRAYEQYF.